Sequencing of this TCR beta chain was carried out in a study of monozygotic twins with inflammatory bowel disease. Regarding the study as a whole: Healthy co-twins showed greater TCRbeta diversity (inverse Simpson) than IBD patients.

Nested PCRs (roughly 15 and 9 cycles, two total) were applied to TCRalpha and TCRbeta cDNA. TCRdb re-called the 5' RACE reads; one entry per CDR3 protein, DNA not given. Its table lists 110,000 or so distinct CDR3 sequences. Germline CDR1 reads SGHRS; CDR2 reads YFSETQ. This CDR3 region has 13 residues. As for this clonotype: The antigen is undetermined.

The sequencing input was blood. The chain carries TRBV5-1 and TRBJ1-3. The sequence was collected from a human donor with ulcerative colitis or Crohn's disease, or a healthy co-twin of an affected twin (not recorded which). The CDR3 is CASGVYSGNTIYF.